The present T cell receptor beta chain was sequenced within a study of blood T cell repertoires in COVID-19. The wider study: Acute and convalescent COVID-19 samples came from the United States, Italy and Spain. T cells, B-cell-depleted T cells, or PBMCs supplied cDNA or gDNA.

The CDR3 loop spans 15 amino acids. Germline trimming cut 6 bases from V and 4 bases from J; bases unmatched to any gene: 9. CDR1 MNHEY and CDR2 SVGAGI come from the germline V gene. In the authors' methods: Amplified reference gene primers provided the basis for estimating nucleated cell counts. Generated by immunoSEQ multiplex PCR, the TCRdb table keeps only in-frame clones and is missing some. The V and J calls and the clone size are those of that table, but D and trimming were determined from the DNA. This sample carries hundreds of thousands of clones, around 84% of them seen once, and the ten largest clones take more than 3%.

This chain uses TRBV6-5 with TRBJ1-2; 9 bases are a match to TRBD1. The specimen sequenced was peripheral blood. This TCR was recovered from a woman aged 18-29 years with acute or convalescent COVID-19. This CDR3 reads CASSSGQGKGYGYTF. The CDR3 DNA follows: TGTGCCAGCAGCTCGGGACAGGGTAAAGGCTATGGCTACACCTTC.